The clone carrying this TCR beta chain was picked up a small number of times. The antigen is undetermined. Germline values: CDR1 ENHRY, CDR2 SYGVKD. This CDR3 spans 13 amino acids. The V and J ends lost 6 bases and 4 bases, in that order; junction bases with no gene match: 3. This sample is part of a study of blood T cells in healthy people across ages. The study, taken as a whole, reports: A greater number of naive CD4+ cells and higher diversity distinguished long-lived donors from aged donors. Age showed a roughly linear inverse relationship with TCR beta diversity per million T cells.

Next came a second PCR, run for about 7 to 12 cycles, which used a sample-barcoded 5' primer along with a J-beta primer mix. TCRdb reprocessed the 5' RACE reads with MiXCR, giving one entry per CDR3 protein. The sample lists about 580,000 distinct CDR3 sequences; more than 45% were seen once. Samples each yielded at least 6 micrograms of total RNA. The sequence came from an elderly man in good health. Sequencing was performed on blood. The rearrangement links TRBV10-3 to TRBJ2-7; 10 bases align to TRBD2. This CDR3 reads CAISETSGYEQYF. The CDR3 nucleotides are TGTGCCATCAGCGAGACTAGCGGGTACGAGCAGTACTTC.